This T cell receptor (beta chain) came from a study of control samples from healthy donors and cancer patients. The repertoire was sequenced with immunoSEQ multiplex PCR; TCRdb's copy has only in-frame clones and lacks some. The listing contains about 210,000 clones. The sample was blood. The sequence derives from a woman aged 25 to 45 in good health.

In nucleotides, the CDR3 is TGTGCCAGCAGTTCTCGATACCAGGGGGGAGTTGGAAACACCATATATTTT. Residues: CASSSRYQGGVGNTIYF. The rearrangement uses TRBV7-6 and TRBJ1-3; TRBD1 matches at 7 bases. The V gene's germline CDR1 is SGHVS and CDR2 FNYEAQ. V gave up 6 bases and J gave up 3 bases; unmatched junction bases: 14. This CDR3 is built from 17 residues.